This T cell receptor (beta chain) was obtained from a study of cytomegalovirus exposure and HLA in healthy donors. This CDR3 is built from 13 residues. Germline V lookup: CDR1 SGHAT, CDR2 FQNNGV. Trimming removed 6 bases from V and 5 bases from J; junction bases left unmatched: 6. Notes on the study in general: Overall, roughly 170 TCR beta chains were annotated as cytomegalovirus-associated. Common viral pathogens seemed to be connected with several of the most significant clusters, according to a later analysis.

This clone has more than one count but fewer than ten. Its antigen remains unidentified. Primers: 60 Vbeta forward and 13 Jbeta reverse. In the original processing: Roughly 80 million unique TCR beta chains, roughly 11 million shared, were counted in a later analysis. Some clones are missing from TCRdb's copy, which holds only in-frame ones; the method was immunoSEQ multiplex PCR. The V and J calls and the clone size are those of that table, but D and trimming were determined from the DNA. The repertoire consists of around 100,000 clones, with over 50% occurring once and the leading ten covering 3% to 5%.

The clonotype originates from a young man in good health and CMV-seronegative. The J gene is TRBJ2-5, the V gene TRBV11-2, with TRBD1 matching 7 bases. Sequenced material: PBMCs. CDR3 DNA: TGTGCCAGCAGGTTGACAGGGTTGGAGACCCAGTACTTC. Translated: CASRLTGLETQYF.